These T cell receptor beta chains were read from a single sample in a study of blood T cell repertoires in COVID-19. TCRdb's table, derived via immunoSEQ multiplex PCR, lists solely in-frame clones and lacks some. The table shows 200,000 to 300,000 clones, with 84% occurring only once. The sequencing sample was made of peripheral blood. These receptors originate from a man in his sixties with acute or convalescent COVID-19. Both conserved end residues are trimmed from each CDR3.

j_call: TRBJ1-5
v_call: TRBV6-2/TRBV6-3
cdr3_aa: ASSSRQTNSNQPQH

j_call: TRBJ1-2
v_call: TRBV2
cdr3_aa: ASSESAGGYGYT

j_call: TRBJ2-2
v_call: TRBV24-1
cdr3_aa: ATSDPNRQGSGELF

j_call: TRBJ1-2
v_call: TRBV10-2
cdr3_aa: ASRGDGYT

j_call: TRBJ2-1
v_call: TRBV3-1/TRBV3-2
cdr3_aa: ASSPLAGGPREQF

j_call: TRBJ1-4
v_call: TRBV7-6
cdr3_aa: ASSKGQGFEKLF

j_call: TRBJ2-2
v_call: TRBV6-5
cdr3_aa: ASNSMIRELF

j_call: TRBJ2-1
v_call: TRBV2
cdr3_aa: ASGTSGSRDNEQF

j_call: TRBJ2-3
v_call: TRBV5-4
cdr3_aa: ASSLTSGGTDTQY

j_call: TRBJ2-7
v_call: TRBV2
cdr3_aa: ASRASGSPLEQY

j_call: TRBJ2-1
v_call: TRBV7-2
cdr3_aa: ASSLGGLAGINEQF

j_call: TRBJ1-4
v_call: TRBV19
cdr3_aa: ASSRTGNHEKLF

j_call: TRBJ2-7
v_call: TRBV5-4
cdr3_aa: ASSSGTGVSYEQY

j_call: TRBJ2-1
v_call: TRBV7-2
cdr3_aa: ASSLGPRQRERLSEQF

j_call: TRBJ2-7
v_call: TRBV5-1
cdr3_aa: ASSLGAGSSSYEQY

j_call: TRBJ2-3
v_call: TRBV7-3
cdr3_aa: ASRGTGGFTDTQY

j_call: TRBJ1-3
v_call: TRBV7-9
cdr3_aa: ASSPAGGSGNTIY

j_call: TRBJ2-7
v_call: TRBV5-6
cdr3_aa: ASSLELTGRFYEQY

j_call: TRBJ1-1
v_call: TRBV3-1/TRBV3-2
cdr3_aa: ASSPARGITEAF

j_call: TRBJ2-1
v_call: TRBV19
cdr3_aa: ASSLGRSLF

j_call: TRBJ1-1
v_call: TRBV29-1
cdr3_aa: SVEGQMNTEAF

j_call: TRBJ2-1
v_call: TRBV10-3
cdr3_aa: AITNRDNEQF

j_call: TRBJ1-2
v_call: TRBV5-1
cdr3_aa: ASSLGGLGVYGYT